A single sample gave rise to the 8 T cell receptor beta chains below, sequenced in a study of T-cell reconstitution after alpha-beta-depleted transplantation in children. Library preparation (for TCRbeta) was performed with unique molecular identifiers. TCRdb fed the PCR reads into MiXCR, producing one record per CDR3 protein. The sample yields 400,000 to 500,000 distinct CDR3 sequences, 9.5% to 13% seen once. The sample was PBMCs from the stem cell graft donor, taken from the stem cell graft. The receptors were sampled from a human donor who donated a stem cell graft to a child with acute myeloid leukemia.

This clonotype was detected many times. The chain combines TRBV5-1 with TRBJ1-2; D might be TRBD1 (6 bases). Germline assignment: CDR1 SGHRS and CDR2 YFSETQ. The V and J ends lost 4 bases and 6 bases respectively, with 13 bases between them. The CDR3 contains 13 residues. In DNA, the CDR3 is TGCGCCAGCAGCCAACAGGGTTCGAATGGCTACACCTTC. Its translation: CASSQQGSNGYTF.

The sample holds many counts of this clonotype. The V call is TRBV3-1, the J call TRBJ2-1, with TRBD1 as a possible D gene (7 bases). The CDR3 covers 12 residues. Germline CDR1 reads LGHDT; CDR2 reads YNNKEL (reference sequence). V dropped 7 bases and J dropped 9 bases, with 13 bases sitting between them. The CDR3 protein is CASKEGASEQFF. The CDR3 DNA follows: TGTGCCAGCAAGGAGGGGGCGAGTGAGCAGTTCTTC.

This clonotype was counted many times. This rearrangement joins TRBV7-2 to TRBJ2-3; 7 nucleotides agree with TRBD1. The CDR3 runs to 14 residues. Germline CDR1 reads SGHTA; CDR2 reads FQGNSA. V was clipped by 2 bases and J by 4 bases; unmatched bases: 3. The CDR3 DNA reads TGTGCCAGCAGCTTACAGACAGGGCCAGATACGCAGTATTTT. Protein product: CASSLQTGPDTQYF.

The sample holds many counts of this clonotype. The chain carries TRBV18 and TRBJ2-5; D not certain. Germline-derived CDR1 and CDR2 are KGHSH and LQKENI. V was trimmed by 2 bases and J by 6 bases, leaving 7 bases between them. The CDR3 has 12 residues. CDR3 in amino acids: CASSPSEKTQYF. CDR3 nucleotide sequence: TGTGCCAGCTCACCAAGTGAGAAGACCCAGTACTTC.

The chain combines TRBV7-6 with TRBJ2-3; TRBD2 matches 8 bases. This CDR3 spans 15 amino acids. CDR1 is SGHVS, CDR2 FNYEAQ, per germline. V dropped 1 base and J dropped 2; count of bases not matched to a gene: 2. Here the CDR3 reads CASSLGAGDTDTQYF. The CDR3 DNA reads as TGTGCCAGCAGCTTAGGAGCGGGAGACACAGATACGCAGTATTTT.

The chain combines TRBV11-2 with TRBJ2-3, with 10 bases aligning to TRBD2. The CDR3 is 18 residues long. J gave up 2 bases and V 4 bases, and 12 bases lay outside the gene matches. Looked up from germline, CDR1 is SGHAT and CDR2 is FQNNGV. CDR3 residues: CASSWRRTSGSPTDTQYF. CDR3 DNA: TGTGCCAGCAGCTGGAGAAGGACTAGCGGATCACCCACAGATACGCAGTATTTT.

The V and J genes are TRBV6-5 and TRBJ2-7; possibly TRBD1 for D (6 bases). CDR3 size: 14 residues. The germline V and J ends were trimmed by 6 bases and 1 base, with 13 bases remaining between them. Germline V CDR1 and CDR2: MNHEY, SVGAGI. The CDR3 loop is CASSGTSGSYEQYV. CDR3 DNA sequence: TGTGCCAGCAGCGGGACATCCGGATCCTACGAGCAGTACGTC.

The rearrangement joins TRBV12-3 or TRBV12-4 to TRBJ2-2, with D maybe TRBD2 (5 bases). The length of the CDR3 is 14 residues. Trimming pared 5 bases from V and 5 bases from J, leaving 12 bases between. The CDR3 DNA follows: TGTGCCAGCAGTCCCCCACAGCGGACCGGGGAGCTGTTTTTT. Translated: CASSPPQRTGELFF.